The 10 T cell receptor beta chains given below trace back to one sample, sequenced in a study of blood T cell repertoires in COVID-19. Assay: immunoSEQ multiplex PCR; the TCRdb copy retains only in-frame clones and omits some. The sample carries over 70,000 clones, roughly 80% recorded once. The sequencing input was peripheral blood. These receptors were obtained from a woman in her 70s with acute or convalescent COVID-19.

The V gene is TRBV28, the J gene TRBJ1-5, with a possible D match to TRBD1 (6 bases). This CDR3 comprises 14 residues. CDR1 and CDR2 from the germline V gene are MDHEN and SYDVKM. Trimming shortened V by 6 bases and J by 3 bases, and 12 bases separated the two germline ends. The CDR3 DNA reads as TGTGCCAGCAGGCAACAGGGAAACAATCAGCCCCAGCATTTT. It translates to CASRQQGNNQPQHF.

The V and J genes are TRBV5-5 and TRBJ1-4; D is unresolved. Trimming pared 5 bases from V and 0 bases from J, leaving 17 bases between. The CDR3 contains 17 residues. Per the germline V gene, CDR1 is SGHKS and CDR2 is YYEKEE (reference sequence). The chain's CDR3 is CASRLSGIGATNEKLFF. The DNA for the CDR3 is TGTGCCAGCAGACTTAGCGGGATCGGAGCAACTAATGAAAAACTGTTTTTT.

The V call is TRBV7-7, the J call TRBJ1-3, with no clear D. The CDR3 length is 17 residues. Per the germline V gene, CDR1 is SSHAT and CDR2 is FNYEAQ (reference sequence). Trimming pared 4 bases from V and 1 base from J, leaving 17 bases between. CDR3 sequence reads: CASSSLTGALSGNTIYF. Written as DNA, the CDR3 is TGTGCCAGCAGCTCCCTCACGGGAGCTCTATCTGGAAACACCATATATTTT.

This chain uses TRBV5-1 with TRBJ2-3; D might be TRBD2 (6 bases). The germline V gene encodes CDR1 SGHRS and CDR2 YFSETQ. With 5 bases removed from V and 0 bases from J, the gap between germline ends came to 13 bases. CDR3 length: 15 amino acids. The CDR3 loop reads CASRRGSTSTDTQYF. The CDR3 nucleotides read TGCGCCAGCAGGCGGGGAAGCACTAGCACAGATACGCAGTATTTT.

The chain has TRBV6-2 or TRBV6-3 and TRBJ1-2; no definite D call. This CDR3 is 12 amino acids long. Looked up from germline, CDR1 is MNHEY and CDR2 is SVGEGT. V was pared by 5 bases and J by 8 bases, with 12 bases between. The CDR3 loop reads CASSHPGLGYTF. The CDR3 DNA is TGTGCCAGCAGTCACCCAGGCTTGGGCTACACCTTC.

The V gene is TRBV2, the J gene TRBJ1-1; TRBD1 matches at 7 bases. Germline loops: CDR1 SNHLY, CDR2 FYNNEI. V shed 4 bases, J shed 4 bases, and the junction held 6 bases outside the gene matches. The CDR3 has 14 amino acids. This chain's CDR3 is CASSVQGVVTEAFF. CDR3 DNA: TGTGCCAGCAGTGTTCAGGGGGTGGTCACTGAAGCTTTCTTT.

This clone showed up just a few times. The CDR3 bases are TGTGCCTGGAGTCTCGGACAGGGGGGCTATGGCTACACCTTC. Translated, it gives CAWSLGQGGYGYTF. The chain is built from TRBV30 and TRBJ1-2, with 10 bases matching TRBD1. V lost 2 bases and J lost 4; bases outside the gene matches: 4. The CDR3 extends over 14 amino acids. The germline V gene has CDR1 GTSNPN and CDR2 SVGIG (reference sequence).

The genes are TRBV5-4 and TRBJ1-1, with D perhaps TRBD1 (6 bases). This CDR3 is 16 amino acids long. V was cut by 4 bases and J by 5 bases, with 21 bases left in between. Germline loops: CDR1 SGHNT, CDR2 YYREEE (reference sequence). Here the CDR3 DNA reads TGTGCCAGCAGCGGGCAGGGGAGACTGCCCCAAACTGAAGCTTTCTTT. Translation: CASSGQGRLPQTEAFF.

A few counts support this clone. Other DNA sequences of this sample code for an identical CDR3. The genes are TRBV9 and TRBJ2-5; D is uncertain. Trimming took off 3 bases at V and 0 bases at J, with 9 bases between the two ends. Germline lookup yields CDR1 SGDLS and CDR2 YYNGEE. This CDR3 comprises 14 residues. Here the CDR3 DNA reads TGTGCCAGCAGCGCTCAGGCGAACCAAGAGACCCAGTACTTC. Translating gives CASSAQANQETQYF.

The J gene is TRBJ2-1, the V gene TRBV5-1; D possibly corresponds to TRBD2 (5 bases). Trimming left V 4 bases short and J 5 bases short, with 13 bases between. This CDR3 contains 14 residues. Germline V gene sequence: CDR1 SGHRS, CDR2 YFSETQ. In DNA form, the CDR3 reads TGCGCCAGCAGCCCCTGGGGAGTTAACAATGAGCAGTTCTTC. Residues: CASSPWGVNNEQFF. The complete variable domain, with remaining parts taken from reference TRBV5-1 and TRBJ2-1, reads KAGVTQTPRYLIKTRGQQVTLSCSPISGHRSVSWYQQTPGQGLQFLFEYFSETQRNKGNFPGRFSGRQFSNSRSEMNVSTLELGDSALYLCASSPWGVNNEQFFGPGTRLTVL.